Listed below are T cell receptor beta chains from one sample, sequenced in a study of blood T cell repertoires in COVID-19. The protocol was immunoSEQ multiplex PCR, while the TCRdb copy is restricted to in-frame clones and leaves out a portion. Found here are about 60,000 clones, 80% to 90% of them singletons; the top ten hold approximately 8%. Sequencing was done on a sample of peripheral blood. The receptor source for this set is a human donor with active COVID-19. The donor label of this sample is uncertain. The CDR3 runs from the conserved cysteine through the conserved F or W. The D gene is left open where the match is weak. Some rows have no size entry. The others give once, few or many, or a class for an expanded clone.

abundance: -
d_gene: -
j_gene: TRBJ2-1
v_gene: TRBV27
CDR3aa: CASRDQGFEQFF
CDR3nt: TGTGCCAGCAGGGACCAGGGTTTTGAGCAGTTCTTC

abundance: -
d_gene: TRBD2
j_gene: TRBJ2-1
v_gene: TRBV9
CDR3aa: CASSYGLDGGYEQFF
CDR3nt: TGTGCCAGCAGCTACGGACTAGATGGGGGTTATGAGCAGTTCTTC

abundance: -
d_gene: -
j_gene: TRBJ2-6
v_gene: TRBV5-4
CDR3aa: CASSLAQGHSGANVLTF
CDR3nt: TGTGCCAGCAGCTTGGCGCAGGGACACTCTGGGGCCAACGTCCTGACTTTC

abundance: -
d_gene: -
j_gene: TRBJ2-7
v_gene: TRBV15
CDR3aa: CATSRDRGGSEQYF
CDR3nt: TGTGCCACCAGCAGAGATAGGGGGGGGAGTGAGCAGTACTTC

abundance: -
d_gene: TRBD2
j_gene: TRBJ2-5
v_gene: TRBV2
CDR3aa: CASSNSREGGEETQYF
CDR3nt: TGTGCCAGCAGTAATTCCCGGGAGGGGGGGGAAGAGACCCAGTACTTC

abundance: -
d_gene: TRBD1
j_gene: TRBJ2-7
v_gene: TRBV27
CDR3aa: CASSLRTGTYEQYF
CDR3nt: TGTGCCAGCAGTTTAAGGACAGGGACCTACGAGCAGTACTTC

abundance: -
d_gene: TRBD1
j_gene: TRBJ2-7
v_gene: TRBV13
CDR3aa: CASSLGPQGVSYEQYF
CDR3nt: TGTGCCAGCAGCTTAGGTCCACAGGGGGTCTCCTACGAGCAGTACTTC

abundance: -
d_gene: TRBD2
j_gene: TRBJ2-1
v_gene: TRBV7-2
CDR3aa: CASSLAAAGVGNEQFF
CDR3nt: TGTGCCAGCAGCTTAGCGGCTGCGGGGGTGGGCAATGAGCAGTTCTTC

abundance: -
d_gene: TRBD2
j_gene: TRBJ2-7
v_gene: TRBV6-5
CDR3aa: CASNRLAAGYEQYF
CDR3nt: TGTGCCAGCAACCGACTAGCGGCTGGCTACGAGCAGTACTTC

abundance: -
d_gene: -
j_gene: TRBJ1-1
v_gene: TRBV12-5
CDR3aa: CASGLGRNTEAFF
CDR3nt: TGTGCTAGTGGTTTGGGCAGGAACACTGAAGCTTTCTTT

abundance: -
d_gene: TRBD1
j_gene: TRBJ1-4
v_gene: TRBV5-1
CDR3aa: CASSRGQGNEKLFF
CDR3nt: TGCGCCAGCAGTAGGGGACAGGGGAATGAAAAACTGTTTTTT

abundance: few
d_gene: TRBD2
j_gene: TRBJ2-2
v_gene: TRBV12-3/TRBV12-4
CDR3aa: CASSFGGTGELFF
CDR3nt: TGTGCCAGCAGTTTCGGGGGGACCGGGGAGCTGTTTTTT

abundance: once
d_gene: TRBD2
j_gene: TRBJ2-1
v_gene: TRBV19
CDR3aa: CAILGLAVMSSYNEQFF
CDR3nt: TGTGCCATCCTGGGACTAGCGGTTATGAGCTCCTACAATGAGCAGTTCTTC

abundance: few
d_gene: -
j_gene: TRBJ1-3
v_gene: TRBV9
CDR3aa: CASSVVSGAGNTIYF
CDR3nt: TGTGCCAGCAGCGTAGTGTCAGGCGCTGGAAACACCATATATTTT

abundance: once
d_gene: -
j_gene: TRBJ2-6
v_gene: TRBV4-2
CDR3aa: CASSQDTRATGANVLTF
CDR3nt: TGTGCCAGCAGCCAAGATACGAGGGCTACTGGGGCCAACGTCCTGACTTTC

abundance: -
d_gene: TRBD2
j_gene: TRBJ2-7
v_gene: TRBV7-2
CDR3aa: CASSFGTSGSYEQYF
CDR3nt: TGTGCCAGCAGCTTCGGGACTAGCGGTTCCTACGAGCAGTACTTC

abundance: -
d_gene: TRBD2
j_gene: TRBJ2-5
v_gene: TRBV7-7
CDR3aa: CASSSGTSGRSQETQYF
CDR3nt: TGTGCCAGCAGCTCAGGGACTAGCGGGAGGTCACAAGAGACCCAGTACTTC

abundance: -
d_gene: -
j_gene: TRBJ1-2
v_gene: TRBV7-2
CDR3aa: CASNLKGAGGYTF
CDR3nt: TGTGCCAGCAACTTAAAGGGTGCGGGTGGCTACACCTTC

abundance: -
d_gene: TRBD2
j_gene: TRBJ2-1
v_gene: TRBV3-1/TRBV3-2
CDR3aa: CASSLYISGTSADEQFF
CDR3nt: TGTGCCAGCAGCCTTTACATATCCGGGACTAGCGCGGATGAGCAGTTCTTC

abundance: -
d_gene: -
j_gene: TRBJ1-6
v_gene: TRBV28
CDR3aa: CASRVRDYNSPLHF
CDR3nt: TGTGCCAGCAGGGTCAGGGACTATAATTCACCCCTCCACTTT

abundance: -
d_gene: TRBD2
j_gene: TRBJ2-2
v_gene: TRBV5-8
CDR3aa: CASSLLAGRVGELFF
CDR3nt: TGTGCCAGCAGCTTGCTAGCGGGAAGGGTCGGGGAGCTGTTTTTT

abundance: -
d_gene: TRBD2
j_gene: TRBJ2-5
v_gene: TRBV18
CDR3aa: CASSPPGLAGGPKETQYF
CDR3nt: TGTGCCAGCTCACCACCGGGACTAGCGGGGGGGCCGAAAGAGACCCAGTACTTC

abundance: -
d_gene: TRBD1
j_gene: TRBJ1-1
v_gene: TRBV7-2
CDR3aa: CASSSKGAGEAFF
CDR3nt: TGTGCCAGCAGCTCAAAGGGGGCAGGTGAAGCTTTCTTT

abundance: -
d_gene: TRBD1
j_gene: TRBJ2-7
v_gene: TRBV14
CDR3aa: CASSLDRVLLNEQYF
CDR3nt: TGTGCCAGCAGCCTCGACAGGGTTTTATTGAACGAGCAGTACTTC

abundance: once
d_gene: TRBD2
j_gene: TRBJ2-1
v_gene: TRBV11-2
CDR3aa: CASSGIGRADNEQFF
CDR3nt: TGTGCCAGCAGTGGAATCGGGAGGGCCGACAATGAGCAGTTCTTC

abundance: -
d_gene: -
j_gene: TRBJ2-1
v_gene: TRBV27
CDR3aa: CASSLGGPANNEQFF
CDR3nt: TGTGCCAGCAGTTTGGGAGGCCCAGCGAACAATGAGCAGTTCTTC

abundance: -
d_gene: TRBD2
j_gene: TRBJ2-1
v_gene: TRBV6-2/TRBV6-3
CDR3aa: CASSPIAGGIYNEQFF
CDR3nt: TGTGCCAGCAGCCCTATAGCGGGGGGGATCTACAATGAGCAGTTCTTC

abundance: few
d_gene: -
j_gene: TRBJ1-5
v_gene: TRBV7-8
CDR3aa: CASSSGLNTNQPQHF
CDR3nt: TGTGCCAGCAGCTCCGGACTAAATACGAATCAGCCCCAGCATTTT

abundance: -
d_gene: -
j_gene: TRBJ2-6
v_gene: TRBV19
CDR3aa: CASTAQGAVLAGTFPGANVLTF
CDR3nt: TGTGCCAGTACCGCACAGGGGGCTGTACTAGCGGGAACCTTCCCTGGGGCCAACGTCCTGACTTTC

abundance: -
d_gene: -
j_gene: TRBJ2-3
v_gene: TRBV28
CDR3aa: CASTSSDTQYF
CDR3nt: TGTGCCAGCACTTCTTCGGATACGCAGTATTTT

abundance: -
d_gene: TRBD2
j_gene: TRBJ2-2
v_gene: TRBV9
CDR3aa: CASSINRVAGGQPNTGELFF
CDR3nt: TGTGCCAGCAGCATAAATCGGGTAGCGGGGGGGCAACCGAACACCGGGGAGCTGTTTTTT

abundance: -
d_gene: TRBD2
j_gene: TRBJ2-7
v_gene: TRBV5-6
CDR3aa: CASSLELAGFYEQYF
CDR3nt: TGTGCCAGCAGCTTGGAGCTAGCGGGATTTTACGAGCAGTACTTC

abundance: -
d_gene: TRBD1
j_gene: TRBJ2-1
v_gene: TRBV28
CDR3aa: CASSHRDRGSEQFF
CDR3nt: TGTGCCAGCAGTCACCGGGACAGGGGTAGTGAGCAGTTCTTC

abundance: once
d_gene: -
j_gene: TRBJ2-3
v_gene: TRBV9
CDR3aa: CASSVAMAGANTDTQYF
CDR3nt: TGTGCCAGCAGCGTGGCGATGGCGGGCGCCAACACAGATACGCAGTATTTT

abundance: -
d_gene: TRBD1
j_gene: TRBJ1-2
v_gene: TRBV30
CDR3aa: CAWRDRGLYGYTF
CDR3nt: TGTGCCTGGAGGGACAGGGGACTCTATGGCTACACCTTC

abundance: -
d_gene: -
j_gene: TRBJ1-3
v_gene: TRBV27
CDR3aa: CASSLREGNTIYF
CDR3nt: TGTGCCAGCAGTTTACGAGAAGGAAACACCATATATTTT

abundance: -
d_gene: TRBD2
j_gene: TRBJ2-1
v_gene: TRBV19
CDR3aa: CASKDSGLAGPLGAEQFF
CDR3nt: TGTGCCAGTAAAGATTCGGGACTAGCGGGACCTCTGGGGGCTGAGCAGTTCTTC

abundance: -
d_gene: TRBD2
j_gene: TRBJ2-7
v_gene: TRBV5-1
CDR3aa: CASSSSSGRIYEQYF
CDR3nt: TGCGCCAGCAGCTCCTCCAGCGGGAGAATCTACGAGCAGTACTTC

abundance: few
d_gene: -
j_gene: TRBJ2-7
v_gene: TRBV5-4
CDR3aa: CASSLVGAATYEQYF
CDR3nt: TGTGCCAGCAGCTTGGTGGGGGCCGCTACCTACGAGCAGTACTTC